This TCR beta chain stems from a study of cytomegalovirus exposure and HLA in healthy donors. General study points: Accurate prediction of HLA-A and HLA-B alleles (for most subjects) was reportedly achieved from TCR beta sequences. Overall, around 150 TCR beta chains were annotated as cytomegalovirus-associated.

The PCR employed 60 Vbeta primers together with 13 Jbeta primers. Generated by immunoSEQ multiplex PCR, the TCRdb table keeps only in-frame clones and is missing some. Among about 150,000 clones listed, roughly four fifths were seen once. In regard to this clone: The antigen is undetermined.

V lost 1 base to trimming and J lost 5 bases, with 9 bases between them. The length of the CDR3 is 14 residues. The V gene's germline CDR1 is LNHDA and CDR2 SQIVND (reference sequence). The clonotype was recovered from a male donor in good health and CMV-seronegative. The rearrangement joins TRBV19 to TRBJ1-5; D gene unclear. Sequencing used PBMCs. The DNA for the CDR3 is TGTGCCAGTAGTATAGTGGCAAGTGATCAGCCCCAGCATTTT. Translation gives CASSIVASDQPQHF.